Following are 8 T cell receptor beta chains from one sample sequenced in a study of regulatory T cells in long-lasting Graves disease. Specified time point: newly diagnosed GD, antithyroid drugs for less than 3 months. PBMC RNA was the source of the TCR library. The authors built TCR beta libraries using iRepertoire HTBI primers and Arm-PCR of CDR3 regions. TCRdb called the multiplex PCR reads again in MiXCR, with one record for every CDR3 protein. The sample carries about 470,000 distinct CDR3 sequences, around 16% recorded once. The data also belong to a second study, concerning T cells in Graves' hyperthyroidism and ophthalmopathy.

Sequenced here: peripheral blood mononuclear cells (PBMCs), sampled at new diagnosis, from a patient treated with antithyroid drugs. These receptors all stem from a man aged 35 to 55 with Graves disease.

This clonotype has a count of ten or more. The chain links TRBV3-1 to TRBJ2-7; D unresolved. The germline V gene encodes CDR1 LGHDT and CDR2 YNNKEL (reference sequence). Trimming pared 3 bases from V and 6 bases from J, leaving 12 bases between. The CDR3 runs 13 residues. CDR3 bases: TGTGCCAGCAGCCACGACTGGAATGGCGAGCAGTACTTC. Encoded protein: CASSHDWNGEQYF.

This clonotype was recorded only once. A much larger clonotype is one base distant, so this may be a read error. This rearrangement joins TRBV7-9 to TRBJ2-4, with 7 bases that match TRBD2. With 5 bases clipped from V and 13 bases from J, the junction kept 17 bases outside the gene matches. The CDR3 has 15 residues. Germline assignment: CDR1 SEHNR and CDR2 FQNEAQ (reference sequence). The CDR3 here is CASSGGASGYNEQYF. The DNA for the CDR3 is TGTGCCAGCAGCGGTGGGGCTAGCGGCTACAATGAGCAGTACTTC.

There are many counts of this clonotype. This rearrangement joins TRBV10-1 to TRBJ2-4; D unclear. V gave up 3 bases and J gave up 2 bases, with 11 bases separating them. CDR1 WNHNN and CDR2 SYGVQD come from the germline V gene (reference sequence). The CDR3 is made up of 15 amino acids. CDR3 coding DNA: TGCGCCAGCAGTGACGTCCTTGGGTCCAAAAACATTCAGTACTTC. It encodes CASSDVLGSKNIQYF.

The V and J genes are TRBV28 and TRBJ2-3; 11 bases align to TRBD2. Germline CDR1 MDHEN, CDR2 SYDVKM. The CDR3 is 15 amino acids. J was trimmed by 3 bases and V by 10 bases; bases with no gene match: 9. The CDR3 DNA follows: TGTGCCACCCGAACTAGCGGGAGTCGGACAGATACGCAGTATTTT. It encodes CATRTSGSRTDTQYF.

The table lists this clonotype with many counts. The chain recombines TRBV6-2 or TRBV6-3 with TRBJ2-5; 8 nucleotides align to TRBD1. The CDR3 is 15 amino acids. Germline V gives CDR1 MNHEY, CDR2 SVGEGT. J lost 2 bases, V lost 4 bases, and 6 bases had no gene match. The CDR3 reads CASSSGYRGQETQYF. CDR3 in DNA: TGTGCCAGCAGTTCCGGCTACAGGGGGCAAGAGACCCAGTACTTC.

This clonotype occurred many times. The genes are TRBV30 and TRBJ1-2; D gene uncertain. This CDR3 has 13 residues. Germline lookup yields CDR1 GTSNPN and CDR2 SVGIG (reference sequence). The V and J ends lost 2 bases and 7 bases respectively, with 14 bases between them. This chain's CDR3 is CAWSPDTLSGYTF. The CDR3 DNA reads as TGTGCCTGGAGTCCAGATACGTTGAGTGGCTACACCTTC.

This clonotype was observed a few times. V gene TRBV25-1 combines with J gene TRBJ2-7, with D tentatively TRBD2 (5 bases). With 4 bases removed from V and 7 bases from J, the gap between germline ends came to 17 bases. This CDR3 has 14 residues. Per germline, CDR1 MGHDK and CDR2 SYGVNS. The CDR3 nucleotides read TGTGCCAGCAGTGGTCAGGTGGGGAGTCCTGAGCAGTACTTC. Its protein product is CASSGQVGSPEQYF.

The CDR3 sequence is CASSLEPGRNQPQHF. The CDR3 DNA is TGTGCCAGCAGCTTAGAGCCGGGGCGCAATCAGCCCCAGCATTTT. V and J are TRBV11-2 and TRBJ1-5; maybe TRBD1 (5 bases). The CDR3 runs to 15 residues. V lost 0 bases and J lost 2, with 8 bases in between. Germline CDR1 is SGHAT and CDR2 is FQNNGV. Full variable domain (missing parts from reference TRBV11-2 and TRBJ1-5): EAGVAQSPRYKIIEKRQSVAFWCNPISGHATLYWYQQILGQGPKLLIQFQNNGVVDDSQLPKDRFSAERLKGVDSTLKIQPAKLEDSAVYLCASSLEPGRNQPQHFGDGTRLSIL.